This TCR beta chain was obtained from a study of molecular identifiers for immune sequencing clone quantification. TCRdb analysed the PCR reads with MiXCR anew, one entry per CDR3 protein. The sample contains approximately 320,000 distinct CDR3 sequences, over 20% of which appear only once. This CDR3 has 16 amino acids. From germline, CDR1 is MGHRA and CDR2 YSYEKL. The V end was cut by 0 bases, the J end by 0 bases, with 12 bases between. The sample comprised naive CD8+ T cells from blood, with Jurkat cell RNA spiked in. This sample's subset: FACS-sorted CD8+CD4-CCR7+CD45RA+ naive T cells. This receptor was identified in a human donor in good health. Some libraries in this study had Jurkat cell RNA spiked in. V gene TRBV4-1 combines with J gene TRBJ2-7; D is unclear. CDR3 residues: CASSQDIKGSSYEQYF. CDR3 bases: TGCGCCAGCAGCCAAGATATAAAGGGCAGCTCCTACGAGCAGTACTTC.